The rows below give T cell receptor beta chains drawn from one sample of a study of blood T cell repertoires in COVID-19. Here immunoSEQ multiplex PCR was the method, and the copy in TCRdb shows in-frame clones only, minus some. The table has about 190,000 clones, 80% seen once. The sequencing input was peripheral blood. These receptors were taken from a man aged 55 to 70 with acute or convalescent COVID-19. Each CDR3 is given with its conserved first and last residue. D genes are given only for firm matches. Clone size is stated in some rows and not others, as once, few, many or a class when expanded.

CDR3 protein | CDR3 DNA | J gene | V gene | clone size | D gene
CASSLLGLNYGYTF | TGTGCCAGCAGCTTGTTGGGGCTGAACTATGGCTACACCTTC | TRBJ1-2 | TRBV11-2 | NA | NA
CASREAGGSSIQYF | TGTGCCAGCAGGGAGGCAGGGGGCTCAAGCATTCAGTACTTC | TRBJ2-4 | TRBV6-5 | NA | TRBD1
CASSQGSSWETQYF | TGTGCCAGCAGCCAAGGCTCTAGTTGGGAGACCCAGTACTTC | TRBJ2-5 | TRBV3-1/TRBV3-2 | NA | NA
CAWRVKGAGSDGYTF | TGTGCCTGGAGGGTTAAGGGGGCGGGATCGGATGGCTACACCTTC | TRBJ1-2 | TRBV30 | few | TRBD1
CASSPGTAAGYTF | TGTGCCAGCAGCCCGGGGACAGCCGCTGGCTACACCTTC | TRBJ1-2 | TRBV7-3 | NA | TRBD1
CASSSPPGELFF | TGTGCCAGCAGCTCTCCCCCCGGGGAGCTGTTTTTT | TRBJ2-2 | TRBV7-3 | NA | NA
CASRSDRVYEQYF | TGTGCCAGCAGATCCGACAGGGTCTACGAGCAGTACTTC | TRBJ2-7 | TRBV12-3/TRBV12-4 | NA | TRBD1
CASLSVWKNYGYTF | TGTGCCAGCCTCAGCGTTTGGAAAAACTATGGCTACACCTTC | TRBJ1-2 | TRBV6-5 | NA | NA
CASSDWDINNQPQHF | TGTGCCAGCAGTGACTGGGACATCAACAATCAGCCCCAGCATTTT | TRBJ1-5 | TRBV6-4 | NA | NA
CASSGTEFNTEAFF | TGTGCCAGCAGCGGTACAGAGTTTAACACTGAAGCTTTCTTT | TRBJ1-1 | TRBV11-1 | NA | NA
CASSNIEREPKNIQYF | TGTGCCAGCAGCAATATTGAGCGGGAGCCCAAAAACATTCAGTACTTC | TRBJ2-4 | TRBV21-1 | NA | NA
CASSPQNNQPQHF | TGTGCCAGCAGCCCACAGAACAATCAGCCCCAGCATTTT | TRBJ1-5 | TRBV3-1/TRBV3-2 | NA | NA
CASRPGLVFYSGYTF | TGTGCCAGCAGGCCAGGACTGGTCTTCTATTCTGGCTACACCTTC | TRBJ1-2 | TRBV6-5 | NA | NA
CATSRDLPGDISPLHF | TGTGCCACCAGCAGAGATTTGCCAGGGGACATATCACCCCTCCACTTT | TRBJ1-6 | TRBV15 | NA | NA
CASSLGGAVETQYF | TGTGCCAGCAGCTTAGGGGGGGCCGTAGAGACCCAGTACTTC | TRBJ2-5 | TRBV7-3 | once | NA
CASSLTAGSTGELFF | TGCGCCAGCAGCTTGACAGCGGGGTCCACCGGGGAGCTGTTTTTT | TRBJ2-2 | TRBV5-1 | NA | TRBD2
CASSPPGFLIYEQYF | TGTGCCAGCAGTCCGCCAGGGTTCCTGATTTACGAGCAGTACTTC | TRBJ2-7 | TRBV25-1 | NA | NA
CASSYLLAGVRGEQFF | TGTGCCAGCAGTTACCTCCTAGCGGGGGTAAGGGGTGAGCAGTTCTTC | TRBJ2-1 | TRBV6-5 | NA | TRBD2
CASSYVPGQGANIQYF | TGTGCCAGCAGTTACGTTCCGGGACAGGGGGCGAACATTCAGTACTTC | TRBJ2-4 | TRBV6-2/TRBV6-3 | NA | TRBD1
CASSHGGVYEQYF | TGTGCCAGCAGCCATGGCGGGGTCTACGAGCAGTACTTC | TRBJ2-7 | TRBV3-1/TRBV3-2 | NA | NA
CASSSTANYGYTF | TGTGCCAGCAGCTCAACAGCTAACTATGGCTACACCTTC | TRBJ1-2 | TRBV11-2 | NA | NA
CASSQDFNRGVYGYTF | TGCGCCAGCAGCCAAGATTTTAACAGGGGAGTGTATGGCTACACCTTC | TRBJ1-2 | TRBV4-3 | NA | TRBD1
CASSWQRGGSFNEQFF | TGTGCCAGCAGCTGGCAGCGGGGGGGTTCATTTAATGAGCAGTTCTTC | TRBJ2-1 | TRBV7-6 | NA | TRBD2
CASSQWGQGHYGYTF | TGTGCCAGCAGCCAATGGGGACAGGGTCACTATGGCTACACCTTC | TRBJ1-2 | TRBV3-1/TRBV3-2 | NA | TRBD1
CASSPGQGGYGYTF | TGTGCCAGCTCACCGGGACAGGGGGGCTATGGCTACACCTTC | TRBJ1-2 | TRBV18 | few | TRBD1
CASSEGATNQPQHF | TGCGCCAGCTCAGAGGGGGCGACGAATCAGCCCCAGCATTTT | TRBJ1-5 | TRBV5-1 | NA | TRBD1
CASSYSEAQYF | TGTGCCAGCAGTTACTCGGAGGCCCAGTACTTC | TRBJ2-5 | TRBV6-2/TRBV6-3 | NA | NA
CATSSLAGETGELFF | TGTGCCACCAGTTCCCTAGCGGGTGAGACCGGGGAGCTGTTTTTT | TRBJ2-2 | TRBV24-1 | many | TRBD2
CASSEWWTDHNEQFF | TGTGCCAGCAGTGAATGGTGGACAGACCACAATGAGCAGTTCTTC | TRBJ2-1 | TRBV25-1 | NA | NA
CASSLSGQGTIEQFF | TGCGCCAGCAGCTTATCGGGACAGGGGACCATTGAGCAGTTCTTC | TRBJ2-1 | TRBV5-1 | NA | TRBD1
CASSLSGRTLTYF | TGTGCCAGCAGTTTATCCGGACGGACTCTCACGTACTTC | TRBJ2-5 | TRBV27 | once | NA
CASSYAGGGGYGYTF | TGTGCCAGCAGTTACGCAGGGGGCGGGGGCTATGGCTACACCTTC | TRBJ1-2 | TRBV6-5 | NA | TRBD1
CASSPRNLLAGGMDEQFF | TGTGCCAGCTCACCCCGAAACCTACTAGCGGGGGGGATGGATGAGCAGTTCTTC | TRBJ2-1 | TRBV18 | NA | TRBD2
CASSPQSLNRGQEQFF | TGTGCCAGCAGCCCTCAGAGCCTTAACAGGGGTCAGGAGCAGTTCTTC | TRBJ2-1 | TRBV9 | NA | TRBD1
CAISEHPLLLAGGRTSSYNEQFF | TGTGCCATCAGTGAGCATCCCCTCCTACTAGCGGGGGGGCGGACAAGCTCCTACAATGAGCAGTTCTTC | TRBJ2-1 | TRBV10-3 | few | TRBD2
CASVRQGYPTGELFF | TGTGCCAGCGTACGACAGGGGTATCCCACCGGGGAGCTGTTTTTT | TRBJ2-2 | TRBV2 | NA | TRBD1
CASSLAKSSYEQYF | TGTGCCAGCAGCTTAGCCAAGAGCTCCTACGAGCAGTACTTC | TRBJ2-7 | TRBV7-2 | NA | NA
CASSLYANSNQPQHF | TGTGCCAGCAGCTTGTATGCGAATAGCAATCAGCCCCAGCATTTT | TRBJ1-5 | TRBV7-2 | once | NA
CASSEDSSFTEAFF | TGTGCCAGCAGTGAGGACAGTAGCTTCACTGAAGCTTTCTTT | TRBJ1-1 | TRBV25-1 | NA | NA
CASSLGWTGSYEQYF | TGTGCCAGCAGCTTAGGTTGGACAGGGTCCTACGAGCAGTACTTC | TRBJ2-7 | TRBV7-2 | NA | TRBD1
CASSSRPAYEQYF | TGTGCCAGCAGCTCTCGTCCCGCCTACGAGCAGTACTTC | TRBJ2-7 | TRBV7-2 | NA | NA
CASSQDIQPQHF | TGTGCCAGTAGCCAGGACATTCAGCCCCAGCATTTT | TRBJ1-5 | TRBV19 | NA | NA
CASSGGNTEAFF | TGTGCCAGCAGTGGCGGCAACACTGAAGCTTTCTTT | TRBJ1-1 | TRBV25-1 | once | NA
CATSRDTTGTEAFF | TGTGCCACCAGCAGAGATACGACGGGGACTGAAGCTTTCTTT | TRBJ1-1 | TRBV15 | NA | NA
CASSIGGGNTEAFF | TGTGCCAGTAGTATAGGGGGCGGGAACACTGAAGCTTTCTTT | TRBJ1-1 | TRBV19 | NA | NA
CASSVQGARETQYF | TGTGCCAGCAGTGTACAGGGGGCTCGAGAGACCCAGTACTTC | TRBJ2-5 | TRBV2 | NA | TRBD1
CASSLGGQGLDTQYF | TGTGCCAGCAGCTTGGGTGGACAGGGGTTAGATACGCAGTATTTT | TRBJ2-3 | TRBV5-6 | NA | TRBD1
CASSPQGEKLFF | TGTGCCAGCAGTCCCCAGGGTGAAAAACTGTTTTTT | TRBJ1-4 | TRBV28 | few | NA
CASSPPRGNTEAFF | TGTGCCAGCAGTCCCCCAAGGGGGAACACTGAAGCTTTCTTT | TRBJ1-1 | TRBV2 | NA | NA
CASSLGGRNSPLHF | TGTGCCAGCAGCTTAGGAGGGAGGAATTCACCCCTCCACTTT | TRBJ1-6 | TRBV11-3 | NA | NA
CASGGTSGSGNTIYF | TGTGCCAGCGGGGGGACCTCCGGCTCTGGAAACACCATATATTTT | TRBJ1-3 | TRBV2 | NA | NA
CASSVWYRDYGYTF | TGTGCCAGCAGTGTGTGGTACCGGGACTATGGCTACACCTTC | TRBJ1-2 | TRBV25-1 | NA | NA
CASSPGSAGNTIYF | TGCGCCAGCAGCCCCGGGTCAGCTGGAAACACCATATATTTT | TRBJ1-3 | TRBV5-1 | NA | NA